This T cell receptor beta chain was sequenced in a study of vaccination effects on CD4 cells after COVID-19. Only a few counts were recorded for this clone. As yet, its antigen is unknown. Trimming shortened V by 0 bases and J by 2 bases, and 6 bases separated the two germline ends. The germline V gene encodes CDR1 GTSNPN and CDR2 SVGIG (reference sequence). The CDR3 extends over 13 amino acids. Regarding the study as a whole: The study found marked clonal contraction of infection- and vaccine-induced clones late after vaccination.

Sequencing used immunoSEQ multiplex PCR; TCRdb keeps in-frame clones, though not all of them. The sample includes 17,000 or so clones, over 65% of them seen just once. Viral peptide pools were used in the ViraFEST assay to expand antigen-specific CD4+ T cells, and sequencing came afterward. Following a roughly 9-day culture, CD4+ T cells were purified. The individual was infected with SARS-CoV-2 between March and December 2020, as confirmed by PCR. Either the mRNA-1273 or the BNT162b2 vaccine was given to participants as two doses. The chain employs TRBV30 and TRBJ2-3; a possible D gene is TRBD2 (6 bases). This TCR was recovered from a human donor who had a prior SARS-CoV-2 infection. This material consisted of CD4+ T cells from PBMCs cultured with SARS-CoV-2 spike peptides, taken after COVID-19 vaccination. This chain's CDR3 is CAWSVLATDTQYF. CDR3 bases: TGTGCCTGGAGTGTACTAGCCACAGATACGCAGTATTTT.